The 13 T cell receptor beta chains presented below share a single source sample, sequenced in a study of STAT3 mutations in large granular lymphocyte leukemia. Findings and caveats of the study: Every T-cell large granular lymphocyte leukemia patient had at least one immunodominant TCR beta clonotype.

These receptors' targets are unknown. Profiling relied on immunoSEQ multiplex PCR, and the TCRdb table lists in-frame clones only, not all of them. The table records about 20,000 clones, around 93% of them present only once. The sequenced sample consisted of peripheral blood mononuclear cells. The source of these receptors is a man in his sixties with T-cell large granular lymphocyte leukemia. Some clones in this sample may be carry-over from other donors' samples.

This clone was seen just once. The CDR3 sequence: CASSLRVWEPSEKLFF. Here the CDR3 DNA reads TGTGCCAGCAGTCTCCGGGTCTGGGAGCCGAGTGAAAAACTGTTTTTT. The gene calls are TRBV7-9 and TRBJ1-4; D remains unclear. Germline values: CDR1 SEHNR, CDR2 FQNEAQ (reference sequence). The CDR3 has 16 residues. V was shortened by 6 bases and J by 7 bases, with 21 bases between the two germline ends.

The V gene is TRBV5-1, the J gene TRBJ2-7, with a tentative D call TRBD1 (6 bases). In germline, CDR1 is SGHRS, CDR2 YFSETQ. Trimming left V 4 bases short and J 0 bases short, with 11 bases between. The CDR3 is 14 residues long. The CDR3 is CASSPDRISYEQYF. DNA of the CDR3: TGCGCCAGCAGCCCCGACAGGATCTCCTACGAGCAGTACTTC.

The V call is TRBV6-6, the J call TRBJ1-5; D is unresolved. CDR1 and CDR2 (germline): MNHNY, SVGAGI (reference sequence). V was cut by 2 bases and J by 2 bases, with 10 bases left in between. CDR3 length: 15 amino acids. The CDR3 coding sequence is TGTGCCAGCAGTTACACTCAGGCGGGCAATCAGCCCCAGCATTTT. It specifies CASSYTQAGNQPQHF.

This chain links TRBV28 with TRBJ1-3; D gene unclear. Between the trimmed V and J ends, which lost 2 bases and 4 bases, there was a span of 9 bases. Germline CDR1 is MDHEN and CDR2 is SYDVKM. CDR3 size: 14 residues. CDR3 DNA: TGTGCCAGCAGTTTAGGCGGACTCGGAAACACCATATATTTT. This gives the protein CASSLGGLGNTIYF.

The V call is TRBV30, the J call TRBJ2-7; 9 bases align to TRBD1. V lost 5 bases, J lost 5 bases, and 13 bases stayed unmatched. Germline CDR1 GTSNPN, CDR2 SVGIG (reference sequence). The CDR3 sequence is 15 residues long. CDR3 loop: CAWHPGTGQMDEQYF. DNA of the CDR3: TGTGCCTGGCACCCCGGGACAGGGCAAATGGACGAGCAGTACTTC. The variable domain in full, with the rest retrieved from reference TRBV30 and TRBJ2-7, is SQTIHQWPATLVQPVGSPLSLECTVEGTSNPNLYWYRQAAGRGLQLLFYSVGIGQISSEVPQNLSASRPQDRQFILSSKKLLLSDSGFYLCAWHPGTGQMDEQYFGPGTRLTVT.

V usage is TRBV15 and J usage is TRBJ1-1, with D possibly TRBD1 on 5 matching bases. Germline V gene sequence: CDR1 LNHNV, CDR2 YYDKDF (reference sequence). This CDR3 comprises 14 residues. Trimming took off 6 bases at V and 4 bases at J, with 15 bases between the two ends. DNA for the CDR3: TGTGCCACCAGGAACGTCGGGGGGGGCACTGAAGCTTTCTTT. Encoded protein: CATRNVGGGTEAFF.

The V call is TRBV18, the J call TRBJ2-1; D might be TRBD2 (6 bases). The CDR3 runs 15 residues. Germline values: CDR1 KGHSH, CDR2 LQKENI. Trimming took off 2 bases at V and 5 bases at J, with 13 bases between the two ends. The DNA of the CDR3 is TGTGCCAGCTCACCAGGGATAGCGGTTAACAATGAGCAGTTCTTC. Translated: CASSPGIAVNNEQFF.

This clone was recorded only once. V usage is TRBV6-5 and J usage is TRBJ2-1; the D gene is possibly TRBD2 (5 bases). The V gene's germline CDR1 is MNHEY and CDR2 SVGAGI. With 0 bases removed from V and 12 bases from J, the gap between germline ends came to 15 bases. This CDR3 has 14 residues. The CDR3 nucleotides are TGTGCCAGCAGTTACTCGAAGGTTAGAACTAGGCAGTTCTTC. Translating it yields CASSYSKVRTRQFF.

The chain employs TRBV5-1 and TRBJ2-5, with D unclear. V was trimmed by 3 bases and J by 1 base, leaving 7 bases between them. The CDR3 runs 13 residues. Germline assignment: CDR1 SGHRS and CDR2 YFSETQ. This CDR3 reads CASSSYTQETQYF. The DNA for the CDR3 is TGCGCCAGCAGCTCTTATACCCAAGAGACCCAGTACTTC.

This sequence joins TRBV27 and TRBJ2-7, with 7 bases matching TRBD2. This CDR3 region has 14 residues. Trimming at V came to 2 bases and at J to 1 base, leaving 2 bases not matched to a gene. The germline CDR1 and CDR2 sequences are MNHEY and SMNVEV (reference sequence). CDR3 nucleotide sequence: TGTGCCAGCAGTTTAACCGGGGGGTCCTACGAGCAGTACTTC. Translation gives CASSLTGGSYEQYF.

This clone turned up a few times. The chain recombines TRBV10-3 with TRBJ2-3, with TRBD2 matching over 12 bases. This CDR3 region has 18 residues. V was pared by 0 bases and J by 0 bases, with 4 bases of the junction left unmatched. Germline V lookup: CDR1 ENHRY, CDR2 SYGVKD. CDR3 sequence (DNA): TGTGCCATCAGTGAGTCCTGGACTAGCGGGACTAGCACAGATACGCAGTATTTT. It specifies CAISESWTSGTSTDTQYF.

The DNA for the CDR3 is TGCGCCAGCAGCCTTCAGTCCCCTCTGTCCTACGAGCAGTACTTC. Translating gives CASSLQSPLSYEQYF. The V gene is TRBV5-1, the J gene TRBJ2-7; no firm D call. V shed 4 bases and J shed 1 base, with 15 bases lying between them. Germline V gives CDR1 SGHRS, CDR2 YFSETQ. The CDR3 length is 15 residues.

This rearrangement joins TRBV30 to TRBJ2-2, with D perhaps assigned TRBD1 or TRBD2 (5 bases each). The V and J ends lost 8 bases and 5 bases respectively, with 18 bases between them. Germline CDR1 is GTSNPN and CDR2 is SVGIG (reference sequence). There are 14 residues in the CDR3. As DNA, the CDR3 is TGTGCCCGGGACGTGCGTGGGTTGACCGGGGAGCTGTTTTTT. Protein product: CARDVRGLTGELFF.